These T cell receptor beta chains were read from a single sample in a study of cytomegalovirus exposure and HLA in healthy donors. The repertoire was sequenced with immunoSEQ multiplex PCR; TCRdb's copy has only in-frame clones and lacks some. The sample has about 250,000 clones, roughly 87% seen once; the top ten hold around 12%. The sequenced material came from PBMCs. Receptor source: a man younger than 35 in good health and CMV-seropositive. Each CDR3 is given with its conserved first and last residue. A D gene is named only where the DNA matches it firmly. Clone size is not always given. Where it is, it says once, few, many or a class for expanded clones.

cdr3_aa: CASSLSGLGTGELFF
cdr3_nt: TGCGCCAGCAGCTTGTCCGGGTTGGGTACCGGGGAGCTGTTTTTT
clone_size: -
j_call: TRBJ2-2
cdr3_length: 15
v_call: TRBV5-1
d_call: -

cdr3_aa: CAIREGGNTEAFF
cdr3_nt: TGTGCCATCAGGGAGGGGGGAAACACTGAAGCTTTCTTT
clone_size: -
j_call: TRBJ1-1
cdr3_length: 13
v_call: TRBV10-3
d_call: -

cdr3_aa: CSARGGSTYEQYF
cdr3_nt: TGCAGTGCCCGGGGAGGATCTACCTACGAGCAGTACTTC
clone_size: -
j_call: TRBJ2-7
cdr3_length: 13
v_call: TRBV29-1
d_call: -

cdr3_aa: CASRRQGRSNQPQHF
cdr3_nt: TGTGCCAGCAGGCGACAGGGAAGGAGCAATCAGCCCCAGCATTTT
clone_size: -
j_call: TRBJ1-5
cdr3_length: 15
v_call: TRBV2
d_call: TRBD1

cdr3_aa: CASSLALGGNTEAFF
cdr3_nt: TGTGCCAGCAGCTTAGCGCTGGGGGGGAACACTGAAGCTTTCTTT
clone_size: -
j_call: TRBJ1-1
cdr3_length: 15
v_call: TRBV7-9
d_call: -

cdr3_aa: CASRGQGAEVAGSYEQYF
cdr3_nt: TGTGCCAGCAGGGGACAGGGGGCCGAGGTAGCGGGATCCTACGAGCAGTACTTC
clone_size: -
j_call: TRBJ2-7
cdr3_length: 18
v_call: TRBV28
d_call: TRBD1

cdr3_aa: CASSPEGRSGNTIYF
cdr3_nt: TGTGCCAGCTCACCGGAGGGAAGGTCTGGAAACACCATATATTTT
clone_size: -
j_call: TRBJ1-3
cdr3_length: 15
v_call: TRBV18
d_call: -

cdr3_aa: CASFGAGGSYNEQFF
cdr3_nt: TGCGCCAGCTTTGGTGCGGGGGGCTCCTACAATGAGCAGTTCTTC
clone_size: -
j_call: TRBJ2-1
cdr3_length: 15
v_call: TRBV5-1
d_call: TRBD2

cdr3_aa: CASSSSPWGARGPYEQYF
cdr3_nt: TGCGCCAGCAGCTCCTCCCCGTGGGGCGCGAGAGGCCCCTACGAGCAGTACTTC
clone_size: -
j_call: TRBJ2-7
cdr3_length: 18
v_call: TRBV5-1
d_call: -

cdr3_aa: CASSPHPGVDDNEQFF
cdr3_nt: TGTGCCAGCAGCCCCCATCCGGGAGTAGATGACAATGAGCAGTTCTTC
clone_size: -
j_call: TRBJ2-1
cdr3_length: 16
v_call: TRBV21-1
d_call: -

cdr3_aa: CASSPYLGYHEQYF
cdr3_nt: TGTGCCAGCAGTCCCTACCTCGGGTACCACGAGCAGTACTTC
clone_size: once
j_call: TRBJ2-7
cdr3_length: 14
v_call: TRBV6-5
d_call: -

cdr3_aa: CASSETIWDIETQYF
cdr3_nt: TGTGCCAGCAGTGAAACAATATGGGACATAGAGACCCAGTACTTC
clone_size: once
j_call: TRBJ2-5
cdr3_length: 15
v_call: TRBV2
d_call: -

cdr3_aa: CASSQNPLANGRNF
cdr3_nt: TGTGCCAGCAGTCAAAACCCACTAGCTAATGGGAGGAATTTT
clone_size: -
j_call: TRBJ2-3
cdr3_length: 14
v_call: TRBV27
d_call: -

cdr3_aa: CASSDSRGGGSYNEQFF
cdr3_nt: TGTGCCAGCAGTGACTCGAGGGGGGGAGGCTCCTACAATGAGCAGTTCTTC
clone_size: few
j_call: TRBJ2-1
cdr3_length: 17
v_call: TRBV25-1
d_call: -

cdr3_aa: CASSGARGPRETQYF
cdr3_nt: TGCGCCAGCAGTGGGGCTCGGGGGCCCCGGGAGACCCAGTACTTC
clone_size: few
j_call: TRBJ2-5
cdr3_length: 15
v_call: TRBV10-1
d_call: -

cdr3_aa: CASSLRQGGRETQYF
cdr3_nt: TGTGCCAGCAGCTTAAGGCAGGGGGGGAGAGAGACCCAGTACTTC
clone_size: -
j_call: TRBJ2-5
cdr3_length: 15
v_call: TRBV7-9
d_call: -

cdr3_aa: CATGETEAFF
cdr3_nt: TGTGCGACAGGGGAGACTGAAGCTTTCTTT
clone_size: few
j_call: TRBJ1-1
cdr3_length: 10
v_call: TRBV30
d_call: TRBD1

cdr3_aa: CASNRAGTGTQPQHF
cdr3_nt: TGTGCCAGCAATCGCGCCGGGACAGGTACTCAGCCCCAGCATTTT
clone_size: -
j_call: TRBJ1-5
cdr3_length: 15
v_call: TRBV6-1
d_call: TRBD1

cdr3_aa: CSVTSGGTGATYEQYF
cdr3_nt: TGCAGCGTAACAAGTGGGGGGACAGGGGCAACCTACGAGCAGTACTTC
clone_size: -
j_call: TRBJ2-7
cdr3_length: 16
v_call: TRBV29-1
d_call: TRBD1

cdr3_aa: CAIRDYGYTF
cdr3_nt: TGTGCCATCAGGGACTATGGCTACACCTTC
clone_size: -
j_call: TRBJ1-2
cdr3_length: 10
v_call: TRBV10-3
d_call: -

cdr3_aa: CASSFTSGSTDTQYF
cdr3_nt: TGCGCCAGCAGCTTCACTAGCGGGAGCACAGATACGCAGTATTTT
clone_size: -
j_call: TRBJ2-3
cdr3_length: 15
v_call: TRBV5-1
d_call: TRBD2

cdr3_aa: CASSGGGAGPSSYEQYF
cdr3_nt: TGTGCCAGCAGTGGTGGGGGGGCAGGGCCTAGCTCCTACGAGCAGTACTTC
clone_size: -
j_call: TRBJ2-7
cdr3_length: 17
v_call: TRBV2
d_call: -

cdr3_aa: CASSSLPQQVDYGYTF
cdr3_nt: TGTGCCAGCAGTTCCCTCCCCCAACAGGTTGACTATGGCTACACCTTC
clone_size: once
j_call: TRBJ1-2
cdr3_length: 16
v_call: TRBV28
d_call: -

cdr3_aa: CAGSQAPGAYNEQFF
cdr3_nt: TGCGCCGGCAGCCAAGCCCCGGGAGCCTACAATGAGCAGTTCTTC
clone_size: -
j_call: TRBJ2-1
cdr3_length: 15
v_call: TRBV4-1
d_call: -

cdr3_aa: CASTRREGYQETQYF
cdr3_nt: TGTGCCAGCACTCGGCGGGAGGGGTACCAAGAGACCCAGTACTTC
clone_size: -
j_call: TRBJ2-5
cdr3_length: 15
v_call: TRBV2
d_call: TRBD2

cdr3_aa: CASSPPGVANYGYTF
cdr3_nt: TGTGCCAGCTCACCCCCCGGGGTAGCTAACTATGGCTACACCTTC
clone_size: -
j_call: TRBJ1-2
cdr3_length: 15
v_call: TRBV18
d_call: -

cdr3_aa: CASSTPSYEQYF
cdr3_nt: TGCGCCAGCAGCACGCCCAGCTACGAGCAGTACTTC
clone_size: few
j_call: TRBJ2-7
cdr3_length: 12
v_call: TRBV5-1
d_call: -

cdr3_aa: CASSPLARLVKYEQYF
cdr3_nt: TGTGCCAGCAGCCCCCTCGCGAGGCTCGTCAAGTACGAGCAGTACTTC
clone_size: -
j_call: TRBJ2-7
cdr3_length: 16
v_call: TRBV6-4
d_call: -

cdr3_aa: CASKGGLGTGSDEQYF
cdr3_nt: TGTGCCAGCAAAGGGGGGTTGGGGACAGGTTCCGACGAGCAGTACTTC
clone_size: -
j_call: TRBJ2-7
cdr3_length: 16
v_call: TRBV2
d_call: TRBD1

cdr3_aa: CASRPRGGGRWETQYF
cdr3_nt: TGTGCCAGCAGGCCCCGGGGGGGCGGGAGGTGGGAGACCCAGTACTTC
clone_size: -
j_call: TRBJ2-5
cdr3_length: 16
v_call: TRBV7-8
d_call: TRBD2

cdr3_aa: CASSPIATKGDLGQYF
cdr3_nt: TGTGCCAGCTCACCAATAGCGACAAAGGGGGACCTTGGCCAGTACTTC
clone_size: once
j_call: TRBJ2-7
cdr3_length: 16
v_call: TRBV18
d_call: -

cdr3_aa: CASSLAGQSTDTQYF
cdr3_nt: TGTGCCAGCAGCTTAGCTGGACAGAGCACAGATACGCAGTATTTT
clone_size: -
j_call: TRBJ2-3
cdr3_length: 15
v_call: TRBV7-2
d_call: -

cdr3_aa: CASSWQPDYGYTF
cdr3_nt: TGTGCCAGCAGCTGGCAGCCAGACTATGGCTACACCTTC
clone_size: -
j_call: TRBJ1-2
cdr3_length: 13
v_call: TRBV13
d_call: -

cdr3_aa: CASSLTGVNEQYF
cdr3_nt: TGTGCCAGCAGCTTAACCGGAGTCAACGAGCAGTACTTC
clone_size: once
j_call: TRBJ2-7
cdr3_length: 13
v_call: TRBV11-2
d_call: -

cdr3_aa: CAITLDRPTYEQYF
cdr3_nt: TGTGCCATCACTTTGGACAGGCCGACCTACGAGCAGTACTTC
clone_size: once
j_call: TRBJ2-7
cdr3_length: 14
v_call: TRBV10-3
d_call: TRBD1

cdr3_aa: CASSAGGASGTYNEQFF
cdr3_nt: TGTGCCAGCAGCGCAGGAGGGGCTAGCGGGACCTACAATGAGCAGTTCTTC
clone_size: -
j_call: TRBJ2-1
cdr3_length: 17
v_call: TRBV9
d_call: TRBD2

cdr3_aa: CASSYSGSGGYGYTF
cdr3_nt: TGTGCCAGCAGTTACTCCGGGAGTGGGGGCTATGGCTACACCTTC
clone_size: -
j_call: TRBJ1-2
cdr3_length: 15
v_call: TRBV6-5
d_call: -

cdr3_aa: CASRRGLAESTDTQYF
cdr3_nt: TGTGCCAGCAGGCGGGGACTAGCGGAAAGCACAGATACGCAGTATTTT
clone_size: once
j_call: TRBJ2-3
cdr3_length: 16
v_call: TRBV2
d_call: TRBD2

cdr3_aa: CASSQGLAGWAADTQYF
cdr3_nt: TGTGCCAGCAGCCAGGGACTAGCGGGTTGGGCCGCAGATACGCAGTATTTT
clone_size: few
j_call: TRBJ2-3
cdr3_length: 17
v_call: TRBV11-2
d_call: TRBD2

cdr3_aa: CASRGSGTGPDGWNTGELFF
cdr3_nt: TGCGCCAGCAGGGGCTCCGGGACAGGCCCAGACGGGTGGAACACCGGGGAGCTGTTTTTT
clone_size: -
j_call: TRBJ2-2
cdr3_length: 20
v_call: TRBV10-2
d_call: TRBD1

cdr3_aa: CASRYRGNYGYTF
cdr3_nt: TGTGCCAGCAGGTATCGGGGCAACTATGGCTACACCTTC
clone_size: few
j_call: TRBJ1-2
cdr3_length: 13
v_call: TRBV13
d_call: -

cdr3_aa: CASSQLAGVVETQYF
cdr3_nt: TGCGCCAGCAGCCAACTAGCGGGAGTGGTAGAGACCCAGTACTTC
clone_size: -
j_call: TRBJ2-5
cdr3_length: 15
v_call: TRBV4-1
d_call: TRBD2

cdr3_aa: CASSQAAEAFF
cdr3_nt: TGTGCCAGCAGCCAAGCGGCTGAAGCTTTCTTT
clone_size: -
j_call: TRBJ1-1
cdr3_length: 11
v_call: TRBV14
d_call: -

cdr3_aa: CASSEYLGSGQPQHF
cdr3_nt: TGCGCCAGCAGTGAGTATCTCGGGAGCGGGCAGCCCCAGCATTTT
clone_size: once
j_call: TRBJ1-5
cdr3_length: 15
v_call: TRBV10-2
d_call: -

cdr3_aa: CASSRQTFYEQYF
cdr3_nt: TGTGCCAGCAGCCGACAGACCTTCTACGAGCAGTACTTC
clone_size: -
j_call: TRBJ2-7
cdr3_length: 13
v_call: TRBV14
d_call: -

cdr3_aa: CASSLSRTGDTQYF
cdr3_nt: TGCGCCAGCAGCCTTAGCAGGACGGGAGATACGCAGTATTTT
clone_size: once
j_call: TRBJ2-3
cdr3_length: 14
v_call: TRBV5-1
d_call: -

cdr3_aa: CSVEDRGTLYNEQFF
cdr3_nt: TGCAGCGTTGAAGATCGGGGGACTCTGTACAATGAGCAGTTCTTC
clone_size: once
j_call: TRBJ2-1
cdr3_length: 15
v_call: TRBV29-1
d_call: -

cdr3_aa: CASSVGVSGSYNEQFF
cdr3_nt: TGTGCCAGCAGCGTAGGTGTTAGCGGATCATACAATGAGCAGTTCTTC
clone_size: once
j_call: TRBJ2-1
cdr3_length: 16
v_call: TRBV9
d_call: -

cdr3_aa: CATSRYRQENYGYTF
cdr3_nt: TGTGCCACCAGCAGATACCGACAGGAGAACTATGGCTACACCTTC
clone_size: -
j_call: TRBJ1-2
cdr3_length: 15
v_call: TRBV15
d_call: -